The next 12 T cell receptor beta chains were all read from a single sample in a study of shared clonotypes between healthy human individuals. Here immunoSEQ multiplex PCR was the method, and the copy in TCRdb shows in-frame clones only, minus some. The data show 300,000 to 350,000 clones, less than 75% seen once. The specimen sequenced was memory CD4+ T cells sorted from blood. As to subset: CD45RA-negative fraction. All receptors come from a man aged 30-40 years in good health.

Remarks on this clone: The sample contains more than one DNA sequence encoding this CDR3. This chain joins TRBV9 and TRBJ2-7; 9 bases are a match to TRBD2. J lost 5 bases, V lost 2 bases, and 5 bases had no gene match. The V gene's germline CDR1 is SGDLS and CDR2 YYNGEE. The CDR3 is 14 amino acids. CDR3 in amino acids: CASSVGLAGHEQYF. The CDR3 region has the DNA TGTGCCAGCAGCGTTGGGCTAGCGGGGCACGAGCAGTACTTC.

The chain has TRBV7-9 and TRBJ1-1, with D possibly matching TRBD1 (6 bases). This CDR3 spans 17 amino acids. Germline assignment: CDR1 SEHNR and CDR2 FQNEAQ (reference sequence). V lost 3 bases and J 1 base, leaving 18 bases between the germline ends. In DNA, the CDR3 is TGTGCCAGCAGCTTGTATAGGGGGATAGGCCAGAACACTGAAGCTTTCTTT. Its protein product is CASSLYRGIGQNTEAFF. Together with reference TRBV7-9 and TRBJ1-1, the CDR3 gives the full variable domain: DTGVSQNPRHKITKRGQNVTFRCDPISEHNRLYWYRQTLGQGPEFLTYFQNEAQLEKSRLLSDRFSAERPKGSFSTLEIQRTEQGDSAMYLCASSLYRGIGQNTEAFFGQGTRLTVV.

V is TRBV11-2 and J is TRBJ2-1; possible D gene TRBD1, 5 bases. V lost 5 bases, J lost 11 bases, and 16 bases lay in between. CDR1 and CDR2 (germline): SGHAT, FQNNGV. The CDR3 is made up of 13 amino acids. CDR3 sequence reads: CASSPSLGAQQFF. The CDR3 nucleotides are TGTGCCAGCAGCCCCTCCCTAGGGGCCCAGCAGTTCTTC.

This chain joins TRBV7-5 and TRBJ2-7; TRBD1, the table's D call, lacks a check against the DNA. TRBV7-5 is a pseudogene locus. The CDR3 has 18 residues. The DNA of the CDR3 is TGTGTCAGAAGCTTAGAGGTACCCAACAGGTGGTTCTCCTACGAGCAGTACTTC. This codes for CVRSLEVPNRWFSYEQYF.

The gene calls are TRBV12-1 and TRBJ2-7; the table's D call of TRBD2 was not tested on the DNA. TRBV12-1 is a documented pseudogene. The CDR3 covers 15 residues. This CDR3 reads CASSLKSGFAYEQYF. CDR3 bases: TGTGCCAGCAGTTTAAAATCGGGGTTCGCCTACGAGCAGTACTTC.

This clone was counted a few times. CDR3: CASSLGRAQETQYF. The CDR3 region has the DNA TGTGCCAGCAGCTTAGGCAGGGCCCAAGAGACCCAGTACTTC. V gene TRBV7-2 combines with J gene TRBJ2-5; D perhaps matches TRBD1 (5 bases). The CDR3 covers 14 residues. V lost 1 base and J 1 base, leaving 7 bases between the germline ends. The germline CDR1 and CDR2 sequences are SGHTA and FQGNSA.

This clone showed up just a few times. V is TRBV9 and J is TRBJ2-7; no clear D. The CDR3 is 13 residues long. V lost 8 bases, J lost 3 bases, and 15 bases lay in between. The V gene's germline CDR1 is SGDLS and CDR2 YYNGEE. CDR3 nucleotides: TGTGCCAGGAAGCAGGATACCAACTACGAGCAGTACTTC. Its translation: CARKQDTNYEQYF. The variable domain in full, with the rest retrieved from reference TRBV9 and TRBJ2-7, is DSGVTQTPKHLITATGQRVTLRCSPRSGDLSVYWYQQSLDQGLQFLIQYYNGEERAKGNILERFSAQQFPDLHSELNLSSLELGDSALYFCARKQDTNYEQYFGPGTRLTVT.

This clone was detected only a few times. The chain is built from TRBV19 and TRBJ2-7; 16 bases align to TRBD2. CDR3 length equals 17 residues. J was trimmed by 1 base and V by 5 bases; bases with no gene match: 5. Germline assignment: CDR1 LNHDA and CDR2 SQIVND (reference sequence). This CDR3 reads CASSPGLAGGPSYEQYF. CDR3 nucleotide sequence: TGTGCCAGTAGTCCGGGACTAGCGGGAGGGCCTTCCTACGAGCAGTACTTC.

The J gene is TRBJ2-3, the V gene TRBV29-1; D ambiguous. This CDR3 spans 14 amino acids. Trimming took off 3 bases at V and 6 bases at J, with 16 bases between the two ends. Germline CDR1 SQVTM, CDR2 ANQGSEA. CDR3 nucleotides: TGCAGCGTTGATCAACAGTTCAATTCGGATACGCAGTATTTT. Encoded protein: CSVDQQFNSDTQYF.

This clone was counted once. CDR3 protein: CASSLSRVINEQYF. The CDR3 DNA sequence: TGTGCCAGCAGCCTGAGTAGGGTGATAAACGAGCAGTACTTC. The rearrangement uses TRBV27 and TRBJ2-7; unclear D gene. The CDR3 has 14 amino acids. Germline assignment: CDR1 MNHEY and CDR2 SMNVEV (reference sequence). Trimming stripped 6 bases from V and 5 bases from J, with 17 bases between.

The chain couples TRBV7-2 to TRBJ2-1; no clear D gene. The CDR3 has 14 amino acids. Germline values: CDR1 SGHTA, CDR2 FQGNSA. V lost 5 bases and J 5 bases, leaving 13 bases between the germline ends. Written as DNA, the CDR3 is TGTGCCAGCAGCCAGCCCCCCCCTAACAATGAGCAGTTCTTC. Encoded protein: CASSQPPPNNEQFF.

This chain joins TRBV7-6 and TRBJ1-1, with D uncertain. The V end lost 1 base, the J end lost 1 base, and 4 bases lay between the germline ends. The CDR3 runs to 13 residues. CDR1 SGHVS and CDR2 FNYEAQ come from the germline V gene. The CDR3 loop is CASSLVKNTEAFF. CDR3 bases: TGTGCCAGCAGCTTAGTTAAGAACACTGAAGCTTTCTTT.